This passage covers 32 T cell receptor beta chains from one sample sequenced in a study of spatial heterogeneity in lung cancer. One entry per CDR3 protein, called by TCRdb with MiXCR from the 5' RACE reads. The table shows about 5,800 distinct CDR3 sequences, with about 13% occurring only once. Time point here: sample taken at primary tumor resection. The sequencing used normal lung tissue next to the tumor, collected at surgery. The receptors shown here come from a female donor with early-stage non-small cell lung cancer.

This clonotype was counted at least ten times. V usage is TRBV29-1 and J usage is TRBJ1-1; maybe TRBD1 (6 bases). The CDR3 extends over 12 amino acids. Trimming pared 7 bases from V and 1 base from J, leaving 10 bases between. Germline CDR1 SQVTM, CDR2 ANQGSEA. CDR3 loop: CSGQQGNTEAFF. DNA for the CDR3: TGCAGCGGCCAACAGGGGAACACTGAAGCTTTCTTT.

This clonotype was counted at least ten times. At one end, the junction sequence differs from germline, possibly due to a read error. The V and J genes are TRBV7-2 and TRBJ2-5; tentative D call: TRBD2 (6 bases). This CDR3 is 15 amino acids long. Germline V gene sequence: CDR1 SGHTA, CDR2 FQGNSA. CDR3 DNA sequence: TGCGCCAGCGCCCGCGTGGGGGAGGACCAAGAGACCCAGTACTTC. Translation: CASARVGEDQETQYF.

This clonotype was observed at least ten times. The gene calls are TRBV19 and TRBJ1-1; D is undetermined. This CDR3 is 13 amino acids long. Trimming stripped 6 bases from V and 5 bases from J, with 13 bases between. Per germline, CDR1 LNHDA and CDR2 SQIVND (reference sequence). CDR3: CASRRLGTTEAFF. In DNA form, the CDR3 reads TGTGCCAGTAGACGCTTGGGAACAACTGAAGCTTTCTTT. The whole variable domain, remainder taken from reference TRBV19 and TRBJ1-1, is DGGITQSPKYLFRKEGQNVTLSCEQNLNHDAMYWYRQDPGQGLRLIYYSQIVNDFQKGDIAEGYSVSREKKESFPLTVTSAQKNPTAFYLCASRRLGTTEAFFGQGTRLTVV.

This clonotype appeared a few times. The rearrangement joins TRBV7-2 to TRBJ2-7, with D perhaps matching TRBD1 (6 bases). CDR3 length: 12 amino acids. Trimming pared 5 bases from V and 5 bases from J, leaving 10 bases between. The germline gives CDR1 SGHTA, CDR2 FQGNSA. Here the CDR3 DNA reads TGTGCCAGCAGCAGACAGGCCAACGAGCAGTACTTC. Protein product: CASSRQANEQYF.

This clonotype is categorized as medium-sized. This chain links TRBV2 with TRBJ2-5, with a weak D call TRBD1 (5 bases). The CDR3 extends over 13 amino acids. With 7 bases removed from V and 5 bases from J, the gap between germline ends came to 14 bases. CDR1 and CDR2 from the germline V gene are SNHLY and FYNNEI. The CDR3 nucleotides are TGTGCCAGCACCCGGACCCCAGGGGAGACCCAGTACTTC. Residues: CASTRTPGETQYF.

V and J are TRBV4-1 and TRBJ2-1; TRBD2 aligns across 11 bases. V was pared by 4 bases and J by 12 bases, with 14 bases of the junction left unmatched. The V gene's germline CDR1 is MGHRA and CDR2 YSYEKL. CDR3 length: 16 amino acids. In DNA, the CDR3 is TGCGCCAGCAGCCCACCCGGGACTAGCGGTCTTTGGGGGCAGTTCTTC. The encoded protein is CASSPPGTSGLWGQFF.

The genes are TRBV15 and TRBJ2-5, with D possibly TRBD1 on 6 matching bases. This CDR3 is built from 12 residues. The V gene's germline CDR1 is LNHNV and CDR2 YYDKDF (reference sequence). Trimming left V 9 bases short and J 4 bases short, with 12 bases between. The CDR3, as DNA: TGTGCCACGGCGACAGGTTCAGAGACCCAGTACTTC. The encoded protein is CATATGSETQYF.

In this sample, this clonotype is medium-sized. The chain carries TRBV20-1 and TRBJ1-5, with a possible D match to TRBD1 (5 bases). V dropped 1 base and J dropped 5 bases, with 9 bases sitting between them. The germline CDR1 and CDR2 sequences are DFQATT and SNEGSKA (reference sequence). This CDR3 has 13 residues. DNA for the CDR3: TGCAGTGCTAGAGGCCAGGGCGATCAGCCCCAGCATTTT. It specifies CSARGQGDQPQHF.

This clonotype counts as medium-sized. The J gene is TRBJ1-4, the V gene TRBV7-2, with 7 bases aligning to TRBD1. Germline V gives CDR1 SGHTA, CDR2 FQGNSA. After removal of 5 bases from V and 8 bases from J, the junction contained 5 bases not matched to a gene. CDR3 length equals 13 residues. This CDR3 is CASSPNRGEKLFF. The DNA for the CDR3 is TGTGCCAGCAGCCCAAACAGGGGCGAAAAACTGTTTTTT. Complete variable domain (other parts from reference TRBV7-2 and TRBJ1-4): GAGVSQSPSNKVTEKGKDVELRCDPISGHTALYWYRQSLGQGLEFLIYFQGNSAPDKSGLPSDRFSAERTGGSVSTLTIQRTQQEDSAVYLCASSPNRGEKLFFGSGTQLSVL.

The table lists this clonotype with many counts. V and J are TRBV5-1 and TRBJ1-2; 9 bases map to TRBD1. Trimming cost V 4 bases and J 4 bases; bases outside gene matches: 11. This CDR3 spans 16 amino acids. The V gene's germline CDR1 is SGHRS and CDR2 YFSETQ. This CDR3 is CASSQMPGQGFYGYTF. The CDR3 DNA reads TGCGCCAGCAGCCAAATGCCGGGACAGGGTTTCTATGGCTACACCTTC. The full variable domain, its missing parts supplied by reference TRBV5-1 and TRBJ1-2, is KAGVTQTPRYLIKTRGQQVTLSCSPISGHRSVSWYQQTPGQGLQFLFEYFSETQRNKGNFPGRFSGRQFSNSRSEMNVSTLELGDSALYLCASSQMPGQGFYGYTFGSGTRLTVV.

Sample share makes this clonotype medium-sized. CDR3 nucleotides: TGTGCCAGCACCGTCCGGGACTTTAATTCACCCCTCCACTTT. Protein: CASTVRDFNSPLHF. The rearrangement uses TRBV6-2 or TRBV6-3 and TRBJ1-6; weak D call: TRBD1 (5 bases). Germline lookup yields CDR1 MNHEY and CDR2 SVGEGT. The CDR3 length is 14 residues. V lost 7 bases, J lost 6 bases, and 13 bases lay in between.

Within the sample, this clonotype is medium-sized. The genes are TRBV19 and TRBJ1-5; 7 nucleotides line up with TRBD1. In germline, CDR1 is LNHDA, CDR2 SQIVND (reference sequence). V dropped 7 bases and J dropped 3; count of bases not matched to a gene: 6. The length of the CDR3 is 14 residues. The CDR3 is CASTLGQFNQPQHF. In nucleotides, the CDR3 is TGTGCCAGTACCCTGGGACAGTTCAATCAGCCCCAGCATTTT.

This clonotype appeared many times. The DNA of the CDR3 is TGTGCCGTAAAGGACAATTACGAGCAGTACGTC. As protein: CAVKDNYEQYV. The V call is TRBV6-2 or TRBV6-3, the J call TRBJ2-7; perhaps TRBD1 as D (5 bases). Germline V gene sequence: CDR1 MNHEY, CDR2 SVGEGT. V was trimmed by 11 bases and J by 4 bases, leaving 12 bases between them. CDR3 length equals 11 residues.

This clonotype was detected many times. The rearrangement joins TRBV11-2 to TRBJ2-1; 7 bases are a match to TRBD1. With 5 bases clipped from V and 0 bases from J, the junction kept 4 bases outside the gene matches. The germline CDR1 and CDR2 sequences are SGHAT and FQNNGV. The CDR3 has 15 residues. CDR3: CASSNSGGSYNEQFF. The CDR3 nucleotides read TGTGCCAGCAGCAACTCAGGGGGCTCCTACAATGAGCAGTTCTTC.

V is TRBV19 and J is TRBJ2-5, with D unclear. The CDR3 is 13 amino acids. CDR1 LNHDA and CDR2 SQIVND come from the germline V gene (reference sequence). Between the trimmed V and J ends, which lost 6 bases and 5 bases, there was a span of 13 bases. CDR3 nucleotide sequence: TGTGCCAGTAGACCCCCGTCGGGTGAGACCCAGTACTTC. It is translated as CASRPPSGETQYF.

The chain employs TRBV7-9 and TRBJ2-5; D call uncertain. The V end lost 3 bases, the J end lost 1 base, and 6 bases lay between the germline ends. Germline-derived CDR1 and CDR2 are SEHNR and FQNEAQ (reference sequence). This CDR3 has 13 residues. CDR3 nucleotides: TGTGCCAGCAGCTTCTTCCCCCAAGAGACCCAGTACTTC. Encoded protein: CASSFFPQETQYF.

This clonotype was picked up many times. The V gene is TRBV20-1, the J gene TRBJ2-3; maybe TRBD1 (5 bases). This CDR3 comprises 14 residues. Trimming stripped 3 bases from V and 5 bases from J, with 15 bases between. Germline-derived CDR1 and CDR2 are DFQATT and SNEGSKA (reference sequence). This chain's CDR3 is CSASSLGPRDTQYF. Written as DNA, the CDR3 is TGCAGTGCTAGTAGTTTGGGGCCCCGAGATACGCAGTATTTT.

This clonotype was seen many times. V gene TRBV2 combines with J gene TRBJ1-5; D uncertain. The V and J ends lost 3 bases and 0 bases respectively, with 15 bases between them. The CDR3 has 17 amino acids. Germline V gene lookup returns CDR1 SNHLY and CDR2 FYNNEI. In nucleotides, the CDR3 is TGTGCCAGCAGTGAGGCGCTCCAACGGATTAGCAATCAGCCCCAGCATTTT. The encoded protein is CASSEALQRISNQPQHF. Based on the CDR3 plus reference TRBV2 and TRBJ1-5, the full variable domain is EPEVTQTPSHQVTQMGQEVILRCVPISNHLYFYWYRQILGQKVEFLVSFYNNEISEKSEIFDDQFSVERPDGSNFTLKIRSTKLEDSAMYFCASSEALQRISNQPQHFGDGTRLSIL.

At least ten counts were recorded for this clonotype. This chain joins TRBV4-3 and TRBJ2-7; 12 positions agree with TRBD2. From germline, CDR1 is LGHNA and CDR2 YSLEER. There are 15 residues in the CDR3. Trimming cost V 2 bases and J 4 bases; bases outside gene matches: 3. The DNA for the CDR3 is TGCGCCAGCAGCCAAAATCTAGCGGGAGGGTACGAGCAGTACTTC. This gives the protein CASSQNLAGGYEQYF.

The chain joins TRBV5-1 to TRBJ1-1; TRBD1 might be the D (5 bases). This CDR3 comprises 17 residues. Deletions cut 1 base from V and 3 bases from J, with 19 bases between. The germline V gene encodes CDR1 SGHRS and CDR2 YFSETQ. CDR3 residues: CASSLSLAAGSYTEAFF. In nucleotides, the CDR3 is TGCGCCAGCAGCTTGTCCCTTGCGGCAGGGTCGTACACTGAAGCTTTCTTT.

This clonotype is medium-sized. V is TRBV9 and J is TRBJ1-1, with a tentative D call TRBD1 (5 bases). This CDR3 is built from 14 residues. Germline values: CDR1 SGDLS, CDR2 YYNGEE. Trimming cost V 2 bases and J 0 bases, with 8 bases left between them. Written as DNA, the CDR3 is TGTGCCAGCAGCGTGGGGCCACTGAACACTGAAGCTTTCTTT. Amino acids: CASSVGPLNTEAFF.

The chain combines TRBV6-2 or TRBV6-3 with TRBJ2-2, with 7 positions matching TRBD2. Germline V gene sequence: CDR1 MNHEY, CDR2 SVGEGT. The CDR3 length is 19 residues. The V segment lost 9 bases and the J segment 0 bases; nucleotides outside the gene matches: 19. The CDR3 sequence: CASSPRARTSTANTGELFF. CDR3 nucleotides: TGTGCCAGTAGTCCCCGCGCCCGGACTAGTACCGCGAACACCGGGGAGCTGTTTTTT.

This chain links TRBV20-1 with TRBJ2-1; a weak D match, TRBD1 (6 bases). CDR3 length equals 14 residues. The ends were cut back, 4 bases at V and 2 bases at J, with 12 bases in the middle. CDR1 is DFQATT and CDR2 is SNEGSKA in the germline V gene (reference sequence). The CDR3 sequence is CSANSGQTYNEQFF. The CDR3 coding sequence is TGCAGTGCTAATTCTGGACAGACCTACAATGAGCAGTTCTTC.

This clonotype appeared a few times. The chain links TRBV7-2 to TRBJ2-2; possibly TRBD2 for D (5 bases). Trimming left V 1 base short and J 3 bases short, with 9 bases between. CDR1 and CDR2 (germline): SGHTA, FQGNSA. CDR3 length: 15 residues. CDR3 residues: CASSLDGRDTGELFF. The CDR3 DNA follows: TGTGCCAGCAGCTTAGACGGGCGGGACACCGGGGAGCTGTTTTTT.

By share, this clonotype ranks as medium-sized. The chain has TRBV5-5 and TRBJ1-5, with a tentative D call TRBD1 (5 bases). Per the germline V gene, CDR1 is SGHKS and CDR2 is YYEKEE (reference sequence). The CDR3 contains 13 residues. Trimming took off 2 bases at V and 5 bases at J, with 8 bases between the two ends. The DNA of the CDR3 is TGTGCCAGCAGCTTAGGAGGGGATCAGCCCCAGCATTTT. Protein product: CASSLGGDQPQHF.

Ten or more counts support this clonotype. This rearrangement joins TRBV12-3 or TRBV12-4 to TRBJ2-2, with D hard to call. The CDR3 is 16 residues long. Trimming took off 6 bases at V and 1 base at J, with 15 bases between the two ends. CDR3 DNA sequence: TGTGCCAGCAGCTTTGACACACTTTTGAACACCGGGGAGCTGTTTTTT. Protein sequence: CASSFDTLLNTGELFF.

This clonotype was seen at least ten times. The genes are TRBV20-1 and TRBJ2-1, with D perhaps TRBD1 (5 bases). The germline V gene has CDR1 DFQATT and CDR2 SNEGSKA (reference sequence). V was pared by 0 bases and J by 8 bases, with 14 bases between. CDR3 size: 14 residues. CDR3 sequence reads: CSARDPVARDEQFF. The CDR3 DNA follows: TGCAGTGCTAGAGATCCCGTCGCCAGGGATGAGCAGTTCTTC.

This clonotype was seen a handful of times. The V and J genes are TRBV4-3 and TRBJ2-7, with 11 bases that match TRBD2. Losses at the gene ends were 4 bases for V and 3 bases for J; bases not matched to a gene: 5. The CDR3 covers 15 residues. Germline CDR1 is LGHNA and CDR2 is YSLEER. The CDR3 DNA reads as TGCGCCAGCAGCCGTGGGACTAGCGGTAACTACGAGCAGTACTTC. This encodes CASSRGTSGNYEQYF.

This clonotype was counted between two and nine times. The chain's CDR3 is CSAGQGGLPYEQYF. The CDR3 nucleotides are TGCAGTGCTGGGCAGGGTGGGTTGCCCTACGAGCAGTACTTC. The chain combines TRBV20-1 with TRBJ2-7; a possible D gene is TRBD1 (5 bases). CDR1 and CDR2 (germline): DFQATT, SNEGSKA (reference sequence). CDR3 length: 14 residues. Deletions cut 5 bases from V and 2 bases from J, with 16 bases between.

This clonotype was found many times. CDR3 residues: CASIQAEPPYNEQFF. The CDR3 DNA reads TGTGCCAGCATCCAAGCGGAGCCTCCTTACAATGAGCAGTTCTTC. The chain is built from TRBV28 and TRBJ2-1, with D perhaps matching TRBD2 (5 bases). The V end was cut by 7 bases, the J end by 4 bases, with 17 bases between. Germline V gene lookup returns CDR1 MDHEN and CDR2 SYDVKM. The CDR3 totals 15 residues.

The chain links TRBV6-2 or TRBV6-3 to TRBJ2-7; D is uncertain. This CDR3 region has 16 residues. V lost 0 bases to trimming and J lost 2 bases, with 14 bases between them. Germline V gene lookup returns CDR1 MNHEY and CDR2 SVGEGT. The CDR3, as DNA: TGTGCCAGCAGTTACTCCACCAGCCACGTCCCCTACGAGCAGTACTTC. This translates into CASSYSTSHVPYEQYF.

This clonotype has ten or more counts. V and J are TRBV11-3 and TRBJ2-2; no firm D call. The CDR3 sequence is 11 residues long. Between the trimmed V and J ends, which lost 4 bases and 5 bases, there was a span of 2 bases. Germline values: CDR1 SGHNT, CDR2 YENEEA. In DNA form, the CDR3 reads TGTGCCAGCAGCTCGACCGGGGAGCTGTTTTTT. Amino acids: CASSSTGELFF.